A single sample gave rise to the 6 T cell receptor beta chains below, sequenced in a study of T cells in Graves' hyperthyroidism and ophthalmopathy. Amplification of TCR beta CDR3 regions was performed using RNA transcripts as template. Using the HTBI primer set, a first-round RT-PCR was run on the TCR CDR3. TCRdb re-analysed the multiplex PCR reads in MiXCR, keeping a single row per CDR3 protein. The sample carries under 700,000 distinct CDR3 sequences, under 60% recorded once. Sequenced: peripheral blood or thyroid tissue (not recorded which). The receptor source for this set is a woman aged 18 to 35 with Graves' hyperthyroidism.

The chain employs TRBV2 and TRBJ1-4; 8 positions agree with TRBD1. Trimming took 3 bases from V and 0 from J; bases not matched to a gene: 9. The length of the CDR3 is 18 residues. Germline V lookup: CDR1 SNHLY, CDR2 FYNNEI. The CDR3 coding sequence is TGTGCCAGCAGTGACGTTACAGGGGGACCAGCAACTAATGAAAAACTGTTTTTT. Translation: CASSDVTGGPATNEKLFF. The full variable domain, completed using reference TRBV2 and TRBJ1-4, is EPEVTQTPSHQVTQMGQEVILRCVPISNHLYFYWYRQILGQKVEFLVSFYNNEISEKSEIFDDQFSVERPDGSNFTLKIRSTKLEDSAMYFCASSDVTGGPATNEKLFFGSGTQLSVL.

This clonotype was detected many times. J is TRBJ2-7 and V is TRBV7-2; 9 positions match TRBD2. CDR3 length: 15 amino acids. Trimming took 5 bases from V and 3 from J; bases not matched to a gene: 8. Germline V gene sequence: CDR1 SGHTA, CDR2 FQGNSA. The CDR3: CASSPGASGNYEQYF. DNA of the CDR3: TGTGCCAGCAGCCCAGGGGCTAGCGGGAACTACGAGCAGTACTTC.

The chain employs TRBV7-9 and TRBJ1-1; D remains ambiguous. Trimming removed 3 bases at V and 8 bases at J, with 10 bases between. CDR1 SEHNR and CDR2 FQNEAQ come from the germline V gene (reference sequence). This CDR3 region has 12 residues. The CDR3 loop is CASSFEGREAFF. In DNA form, the CDR3 reads TGTGCCAGCAGCTTTGAGGGCAGGGAAGCTTTCTTT.

Worth noting for this clonotype: One junction end does not reproduce the germline sequence, and a read error may be involved. This chain's CDR3 is CSALAGQHF. The CDR3 DNA reads TGCAGTGCCCTTGCTGGACAGCACTTC. The chain employs TRBV20-1 and TRBJ1-2; maybe TRBD1 (6 bases). This CDR3 is 9 amino acids long. Germline lookup yields CDR1 DFQATT and CDR2 SNEGSKA (reference sequence).

The V and J genes are TRBV7-6 and TRBJ2-2; the D is unclear. CDR1 is SGHVS, CDR2 FNYEAQ, per germline. V shed 2 bases and J shed 1 base, with 14 bases lying between them. The CDR3 runs to 17 residues. The chain's CDR3 is CASSLHHRPRNTGELFF. The CDR3 DNA reads TGTGCCAGCAGCTTACACCATAGACCCCGGAACACCGGGGAGCTGTTTTTT.

V usage is TRBV29-1 and J usage is TRBJ2-7, with TRBD1 identical over 9 bases. The CDR3 consists of 16 residues. Germline V gives CDR1 SQVTM, CDR2 ANQGSEA. J gave up 2 bases and V 0 bases, and 8 bases lay outside the gene matches. The CDR3 DNA sequence: TGCAGCGTTGAAGACATACCGGGACAGGGACCCTACGAGCAGTACTTC. This gives the protein CSVEDIPGQGPYEQYF.